This T cell receptor (beta chain) appears in the sequencing data of a study of blood T cells in healthy people across ages. Broader study findings: The study could not conclusively compare naive and antigen-experienced cells, given its unsorted PBMCs.

Primers used in a second PCR of about 7 to 11 cycles were a sample-barcoded 5' primer and a J-beta primer mix. TCRdb re-called the 5' RACE reads through MiXCR, storing one row per CDR3 protein. The table includes some 1.1 million distinct CDR3 sequences, roughly two fifths detected once. In the case of this clonotype: Antigen specificity is unknown.

The V gene's germline CDR1 is ENHRY and CDR2 SYGVKD. V gave up 7 bases and J gave up 0 bases, with 19 bases separating them. The CDR3 extends over 17 amino acids. The J gene is TRBJ1-5, the V gene TRBV10-3; no clear D gene. Input material: blood. This TCR was recovered from a man between 18 and 29 years old in good health. This chain's CDR3 is CAIISREGTDSNQPQHF. The CDR3 DNA reads as TGTGCCATCATCTCACGCGAGGGAACCGATAGCAATCAGCCCCAGCATTTT.